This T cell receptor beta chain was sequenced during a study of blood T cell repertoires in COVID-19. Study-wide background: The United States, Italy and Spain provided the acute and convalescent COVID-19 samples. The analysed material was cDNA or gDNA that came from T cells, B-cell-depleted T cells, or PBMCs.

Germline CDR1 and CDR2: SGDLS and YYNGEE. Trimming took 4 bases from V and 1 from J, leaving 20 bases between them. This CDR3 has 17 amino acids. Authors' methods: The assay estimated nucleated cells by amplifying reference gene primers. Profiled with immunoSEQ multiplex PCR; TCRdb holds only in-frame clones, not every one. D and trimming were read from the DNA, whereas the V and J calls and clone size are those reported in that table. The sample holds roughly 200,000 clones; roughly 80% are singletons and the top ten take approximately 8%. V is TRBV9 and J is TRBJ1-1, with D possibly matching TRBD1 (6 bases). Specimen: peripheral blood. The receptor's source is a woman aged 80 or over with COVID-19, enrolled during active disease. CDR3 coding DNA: TGTGCCAGCAGCCCCCGTGGGGGGGCGGGAGGGAACACTGAAGCTTTCTTT. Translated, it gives CASSPRGGAGGNTEAFF.